Reported below is one T cell receptor beta chain. Its antigen is not yet known. No much larger clone is present one base from it, and per-base qualities are unavailable. TCRbeta CDR3 regions were amplified from genomic DNA using the immunoSEQ Assay, a bias-controlled multiplex PCR. The authors' analysis ran thus. Nucleated cell counts per sample were estimated from amplification of reference gene primers within the assay. To quantify the absolute abundance of each unique TCRbeta CDR3 rearrangement, sequence reads were collapsed and filtered. Productive Simpson clonality was computed per sample as the square root of Simpson's diversity index over productive rearrangements. TCRdb obtained this table from immuneACCESS and retained in-frame rearrangements with V and J assigned. These tables miss some clones; where compared with another copy, unresolved V genes account for less than half of the shortfall, and the remainder is unexplained. The DNA gave D and trimming, while V, J and clone size come from that table. Within this sample are a few hundred thousand clones, with roughly 89% of them counted one time only. Of the sample, about 9.4% is held by the ten largest clones.

Enrolling through a virtual design, the prospective study's participants ranged in age from about 18 to 89 years and lived across 24 United States geographic areas. To assign participants to cohorts, the prospective study relied on clinical history that participants themselves reported in a screening survey and a study questionnaire. Recovered participants in ImmuneRACE Cohort 3 were defined by two consecutive negative NP/OP PCR tests, clearance by a healthcare professional, or resolution of symptoms. Mobile phlebotomists in the prospective study collected whole blood, serum and a nasopharyngeal or oropharyngeal swab from every participant. Prospective study participants could optionally give additional blood draws and questionnaires over an approximately 2-month period. Before DNA extraction, prospective study blood samples were shipped either frozen or at room temperature. The sample originates from a study of blood T cell repertoires in COVID-19 (dated by TCRdb to the early 2020s). General notes on the study: The collaborator samples originated in the United States, Italy and Spain and spanned the acute and convalescent phases of COVID-19. The repertoires were made available in a free public database intended to serve as a resource for research on the immune response to SARS-CoV-2. The prospective study material was composed of cDNA or gDNA derived from T cells, B-cell-depleted T cells, or PBMCs. HLA class I and class II types, where available, came from metadata supplied by the sample provider rather than from assay-based typing. A de-identified subject ID, COVID-19 status, age in years and sex were almost always included in the sample metadata. Deeply sampled blood TCRbeta repertoires from subjects exposed to, actively infected with, or recovered from COVID-19 were included in the dataset. Samples came from the ongoing ImmuneRACE study (first 160 participants) plus 1,254 subjects from 6 global collaborators. The research as a whole found: The quantity of clinical and demographic metadata differed by source and by participant and was supplied without curation.

The CDR3 contains 15 residues, cysteine and phenylalanine counted. Only the CDR3 DNA stays, 45 bases, in frame from base 1. Cut back by 2 bases and 0 bases, the V and J ends lie 8 bases apart. The germline V gene provides CDR1 SGHTA and CDR2 FQGTGA. The TCR sequence derives from a woman aged 25 to 39 who had recovered from COVID-19. Material: PBMCs or T cells enriched from blood (not recorded which). The chain is assembled from TRBV7-3 and TRBJ2-1, with the D segment identity uncertain. The CDR3 region has the sequence CASSLEASSYNEQFF. The DNA sequence is given as TGTGCCAGCAGCTTAGAAGCTAGCTCCTACAATGAGCAGTTCTTC. The CDR3 plus the reference TRBV7-3 and TRBJ2-1 genes for the other parts give the full variable domain: GAGVSQTPSNKVTEKGKYVELRCDPISGHTALYWYRQSLGQGPEFLIYFQGTGAADDSGLPNDRFFAVRPEGSVSTLKIQRTERGDSAVYLCASSLEASSYNEQFFGPGTRLTVL.